This record looks at one TCR beta chain sequence and its context. Specified treatment: some 20 received Ad26.COV2.S at low or high dose, single or two shots; a few received placebo; per-sample allocation not given. Specimens were obtained on day 63 following the first vaccine or placebo injection. An 18-55-year-old adult in Boston served as donor. Deletions cut 5 bases from V and 0 bases from J, with 7 bases between. The germline V gene encodes CDR1 SGHAT and CDR2 FQNNGV. CDR3 length: 13 residues. These data are taken from a study of Ad26.COV2.S vaccination and SARS-CoV-2 variants. Turning to the study itself: Sample donor was a member of the COV1001 Ad26.COV2.S trial arm. Doses of Ad26.COV2.S were injected into muscle once or twice, 56 days apart.

Clones were sequenced by immunoSEQ multiplex PCR, and TCRdb holds only the in-frame ones, with some missing. The sample contains about 350,000 clones, around 83% of which appear only once. This TCR was sampled from a person between 18 and 59 years old who received the Ad26.COV2.S COVID-19 vaccine or a placebo. Sequences were derived from peripheral blood, sampled in a trial of Ad26.COV2.S vaccine versus placebo. The chain is built from TRBV11-2 and TRBJ1-1; D ambiguous. The CDR3 DNA is TGTGCCAGCAGCCGGACGGTGAACACTGAAGCTTTCTTT. This sequence encodes CASSRTVNTEAFF.